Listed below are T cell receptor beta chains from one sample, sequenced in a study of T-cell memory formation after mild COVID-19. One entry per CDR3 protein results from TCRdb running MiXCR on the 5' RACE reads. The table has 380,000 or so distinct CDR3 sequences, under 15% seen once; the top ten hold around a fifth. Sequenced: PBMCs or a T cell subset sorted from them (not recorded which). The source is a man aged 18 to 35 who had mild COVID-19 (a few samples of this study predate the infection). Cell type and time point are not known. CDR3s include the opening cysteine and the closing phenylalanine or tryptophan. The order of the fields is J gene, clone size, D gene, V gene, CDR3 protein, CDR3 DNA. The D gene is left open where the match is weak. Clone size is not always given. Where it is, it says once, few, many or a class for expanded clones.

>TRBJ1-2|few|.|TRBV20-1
CSAPTRRGYTF
TGCAGTGCTCCGACCCGAAGGGGCTACACCTTC
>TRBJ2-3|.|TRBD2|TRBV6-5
CASRRVAGGLADTQYF
TGTGCCAGCAGGCGGGTAGCGGGGGGGCTAGCAGATACGCAGTATTTT
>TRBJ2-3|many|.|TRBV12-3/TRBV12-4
CASSLVVDTQYF
TGTGCCAGCAGCCTGGTGGTAGATACGCAGTATTTT
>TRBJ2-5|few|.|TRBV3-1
CASSQEPPRGRETQYF
TGTGCCAGCAGCCAAGAACCCCCCCGGGGGCGAGAGACCCAGTACTTC
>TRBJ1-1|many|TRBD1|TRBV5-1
CASSRRARDRGNTEAFF
TGCGCCAGCAGCCGACGTGCCCGGGACAGGGGGAACACTGAAGCTTTCTTT
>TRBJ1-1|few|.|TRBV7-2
CASSSYRENTEAFF
TGTGCCAGCAGCTCATACAGGGAGAACACTGAAGCTTTCTTT
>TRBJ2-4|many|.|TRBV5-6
CASSPWGVTNIQYF
TGTGCCAGCAGCCCATGGGGGGTTACAAACATTCAGTACTTC
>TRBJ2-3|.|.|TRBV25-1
CASSPHQGKGTDTQYF
TGTGCCAGCAGTCCTCACCAGGGAAAGGGCACAGATACGCAGTATTTT
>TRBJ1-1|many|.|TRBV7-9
CASSLDPVGTEAFF
TGTGCCAGCAGCTTAGATCCCGTAGGGACTGAAGCTTTCTTT
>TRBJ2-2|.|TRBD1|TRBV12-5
CASGLDHGQGAGGELFF
TGTGCTAGTGGTTTGGACCATGGGCAGGGGGCTGGCGGGGAGCTGTTTTTT
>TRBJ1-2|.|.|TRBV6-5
CASSYGGQPIAYGYTF
TGTGCCAGCAGTTATGGCGGACAGCCTATTGCCTATGGCTACACCTTC
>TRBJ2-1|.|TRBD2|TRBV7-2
CASSLKTSAYNEQFF
TGTGCCAGCAGCTTAAAGACTAGCGCCTACAATGAGCAGTTCTTC
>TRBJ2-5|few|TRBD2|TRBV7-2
CASSGRRGGETQYF
TGTGCCAGCAGCGGACGACGGGGGGGCGAGACCCAGTACTTC
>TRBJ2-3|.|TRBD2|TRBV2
CASARWRGGGTSTDTQYF
TGTGCCAGCGCCCGATGGCGGGGGGGAGGTACTAGCACAGATACGCAGTATTTT
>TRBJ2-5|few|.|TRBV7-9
CASSRGTLETQYF
TGTGCCAGCAGCCGCGGCACTTTGGAGACCCAGTACTTC
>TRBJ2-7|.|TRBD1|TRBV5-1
CASSLGTGAPYEQYF
TGCGCCAGCAGCTTGGGGACAGGGGCCCCCTACGAGCAGTACTTC
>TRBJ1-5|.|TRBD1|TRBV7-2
CASSRDSSSNQPQHF
TGTGCCAGCAGCCGGGACAGCAGTAGCAATCAGCCCCAGCATTTT
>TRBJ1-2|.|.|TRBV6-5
CASRTEIYGYTF
TGTGCCAGCAGAACAGAAATCTATGGCTACACCTTC
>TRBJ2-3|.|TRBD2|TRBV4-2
CASSQDQRGGPDTQYF
TGTGCCAGCAGCCAAGATCAGCGGGGGGGCCCAGATACGCAGTATTTT
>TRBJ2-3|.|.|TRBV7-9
CASSGRGGATDTQYF
TGTGCCAGCAGCGGCCGCGGGGGCGCCACAGATACGCAGTATTTT
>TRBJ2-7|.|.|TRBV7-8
CASSSKVTYYEQYF
TGTGCCAGCAGCTCTAAAGTTACCTACTACGAGCAGTACTTC
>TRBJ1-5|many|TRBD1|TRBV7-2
CASSLGHRGLGQPQHF
TGTGCCAGCAGCTTAGGGCACAGGGGGCTAGGTCAGCCCCAGCATTTT
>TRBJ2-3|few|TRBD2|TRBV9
CASSVSLAGAPPADTQYF
TGTGCCAGCAGCGTAAGCCTAGCGGGGGCCCCGCCCGCAGATACGCAGTATTTT
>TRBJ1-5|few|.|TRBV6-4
CASSTDRSGISLNQPQHF
TGTGCCAGCAGTACCGACAGGTCCGGGATATCCCTCAATCAGCCCCAGCATTTT
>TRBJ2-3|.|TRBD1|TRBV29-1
CSVRPGQGSTDTQYF
TGCAGCGTCCGTCCGGGACAGGGGAGCACAGATACGCAGTATTTT
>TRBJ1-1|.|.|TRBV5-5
CASSSPNTEAFF
TGTGCCAGCAGCTCCCCCAACACTGAAGCTTTCTTT
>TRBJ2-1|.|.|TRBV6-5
CASSPLRWVGNEQFF
TGTGCCAGCAGTCCCCTCCGGTGGGTCGGCAATGAGCAGTTCTTC
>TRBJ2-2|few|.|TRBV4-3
CASSQEEAQGHGELFF
TGCGCCAGCAGCCAAGAAGAGGCCCAGGGTCACGGGGAGCTGTTTTTT
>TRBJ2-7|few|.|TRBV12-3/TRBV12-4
CASSQTPGHIYEQYF
TGTGCCAGCAGCCAGACCCCGGGACACATCTACGAGCAGTACTTC
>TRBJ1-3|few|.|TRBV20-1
CSARTDYRNTIYF
TGCAGTGCTAGGACAGACTATAGGAACACCATATATTTT
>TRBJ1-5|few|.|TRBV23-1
CASSQSRGSNQPQHF
TGCGCCAGCAGTCAATCACGAGGGAGCAATCAGCCCCAGCATTTT
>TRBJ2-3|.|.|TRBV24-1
CATSDPTRTDDTQYF
TGTGCCACCAGTGACCCTACCCGGACAGATGATACGCAGTATTTT
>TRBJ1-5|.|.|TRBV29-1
CSVEGPQPQHF
TGCAGCGTTGAGGGCCCACAGCCCCAGCATTTT
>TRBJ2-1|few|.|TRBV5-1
CASTWAGDSYNEQFF
TGCGCCAGCACGTGGGCCGGGGACTCCTACAATGAGCAGTTCTTC
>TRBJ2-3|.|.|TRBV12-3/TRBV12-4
CASSFLRQKGPDTQYF
TGTGCCAGCAGTTTTTTACGGCAAAAGGGGCCAGATACGCAGTATTTT
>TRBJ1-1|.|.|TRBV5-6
CASSLAGNMNTEAFF
TGTGCCAGCAGCTTGGCAGGGAACATGAACACTGAAGCTTTCTTT
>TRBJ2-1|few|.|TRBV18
CASSPVGYNEQFF
TGTGCCAGCTCACCAGTAGGGTACAATGAGCAGTTCTTC
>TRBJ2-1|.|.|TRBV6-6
CASSPLYRGSSYNEQFF
TGTGCCAGCAGTCCCCTCTATCGGGGGAGCTCCTACAATGAGCAGTTCTTC